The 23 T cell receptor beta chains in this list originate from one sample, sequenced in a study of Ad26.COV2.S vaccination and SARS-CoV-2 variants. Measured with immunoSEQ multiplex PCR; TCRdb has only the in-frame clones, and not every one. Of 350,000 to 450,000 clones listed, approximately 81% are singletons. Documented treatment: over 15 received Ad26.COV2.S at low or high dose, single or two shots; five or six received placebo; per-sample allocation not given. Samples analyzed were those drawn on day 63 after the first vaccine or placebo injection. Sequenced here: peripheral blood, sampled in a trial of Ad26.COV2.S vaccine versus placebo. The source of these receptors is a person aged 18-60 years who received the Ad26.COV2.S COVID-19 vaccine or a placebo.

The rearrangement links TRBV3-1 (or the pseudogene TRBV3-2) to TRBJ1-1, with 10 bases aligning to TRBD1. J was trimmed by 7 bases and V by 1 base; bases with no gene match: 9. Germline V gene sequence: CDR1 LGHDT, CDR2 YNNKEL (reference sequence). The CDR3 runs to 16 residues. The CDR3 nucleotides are TGTGCCAGCAGCCAAGGGTTGACAGGGGGCAGGGGTGAAGCTTTCTTT. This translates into CASSQGLTGGRGEAFF.

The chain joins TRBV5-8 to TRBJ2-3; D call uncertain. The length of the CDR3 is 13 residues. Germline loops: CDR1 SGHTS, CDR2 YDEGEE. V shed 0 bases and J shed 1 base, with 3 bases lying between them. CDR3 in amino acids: CASSLVRTDTQYF. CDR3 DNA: TGTGCCAGCAGCTTGGTCCGCACAGATACGCAGTATTTT. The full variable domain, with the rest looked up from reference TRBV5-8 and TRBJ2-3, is EAGVTQSPTHLIKTRGQQATLRCSPISGHTSVYWYQQALGLGLQFLLWYDEGEERNRGNFPPRFSGRQFPNYSSELNVNALELEDSALYLCASSLVRTDTQYFGPGTRLTVL.

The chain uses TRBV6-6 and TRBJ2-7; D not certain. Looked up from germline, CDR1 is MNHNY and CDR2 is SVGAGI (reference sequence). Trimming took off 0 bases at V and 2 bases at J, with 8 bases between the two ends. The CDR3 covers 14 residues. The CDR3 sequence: CASSYSLGAYEQYF. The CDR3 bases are TGTGCCAGCAGTTACTCTCTAGGCGCCTACGAGCAGTACTTC.

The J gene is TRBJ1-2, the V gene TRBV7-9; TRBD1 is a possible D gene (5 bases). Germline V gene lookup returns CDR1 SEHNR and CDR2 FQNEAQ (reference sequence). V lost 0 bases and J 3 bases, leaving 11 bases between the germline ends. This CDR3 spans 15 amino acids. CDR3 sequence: CASSLAYDSDYGYTF. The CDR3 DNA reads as TGTGCCAGCAGCTTAGCCTATGACAGCGACTATGGCTACACCTTC.

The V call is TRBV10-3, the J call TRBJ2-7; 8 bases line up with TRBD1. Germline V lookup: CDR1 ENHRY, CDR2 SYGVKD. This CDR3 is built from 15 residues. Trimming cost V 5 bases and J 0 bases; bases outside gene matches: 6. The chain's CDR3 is CAISRQGLYSYEQYF. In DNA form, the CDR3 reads TGTGCCATCAGTCGACAGGGGTTATACTCCTACGAGCAGTACTTC.

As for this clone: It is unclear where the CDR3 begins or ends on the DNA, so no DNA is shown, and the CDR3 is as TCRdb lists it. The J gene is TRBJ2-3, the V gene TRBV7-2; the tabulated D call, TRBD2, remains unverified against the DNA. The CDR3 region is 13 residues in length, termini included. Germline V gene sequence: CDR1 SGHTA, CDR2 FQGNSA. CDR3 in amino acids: CASSSSMGLPGYF.

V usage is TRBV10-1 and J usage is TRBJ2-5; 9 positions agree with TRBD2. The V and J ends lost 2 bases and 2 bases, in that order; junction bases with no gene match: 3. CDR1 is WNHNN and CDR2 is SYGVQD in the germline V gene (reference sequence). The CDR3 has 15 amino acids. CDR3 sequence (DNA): TGCGCCAGCAGTGAGGGGCTAGCGGGGCAAGAGACCCAGTACTTC. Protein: CASSEGLAGQETQYF.

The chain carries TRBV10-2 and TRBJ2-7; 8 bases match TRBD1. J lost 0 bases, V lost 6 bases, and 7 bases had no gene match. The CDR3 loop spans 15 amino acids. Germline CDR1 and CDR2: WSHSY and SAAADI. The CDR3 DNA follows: TGCGCCAGCAGGGAGGGGACAGGAATCTCCTACGAGCAGTACTTC. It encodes CASREGTGISYEQYF.

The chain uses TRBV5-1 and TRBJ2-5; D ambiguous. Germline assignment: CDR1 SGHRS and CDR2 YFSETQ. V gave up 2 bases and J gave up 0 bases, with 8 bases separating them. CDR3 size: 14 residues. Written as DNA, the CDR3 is TGCGCCAGCAGCTTCGACCGGAACCAAGAGACCCAGTACTTC. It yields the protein CASSFDRNQETQYF.

CDR3 sequence reads: CASSLTTVSYNSPLHF. CDR3 nucleotide sequence: TGTGCCAGTAGTCTTACGACAGTCAGCTATAATTCACCCCTCCACTTT. The rearrangement uses TRBV19 and TRBJ1-6; possibly TRBD1 for D (5 bases). Germline CDR1 LNHDA, CDR2 SQIVND (reference sequence). Trimming took off 5 bases at V and 3 bases at J, with 14 bases between the two ends. This CDR3 has 16 amino acids. Looking up the rest from reference TRBV19 and TRBJ1-6 gives the full variable domain: DGGITQSPKYLFRKEGQNVTLSCEQNLNHDAMYWYRQDPGQGLRLIYYSQIVNDFQKGDIAEGYSVSREKKESFPLTVTSAQKNPTAFYLCASSLTTVSYNSPLHFGNGTRLTVT.

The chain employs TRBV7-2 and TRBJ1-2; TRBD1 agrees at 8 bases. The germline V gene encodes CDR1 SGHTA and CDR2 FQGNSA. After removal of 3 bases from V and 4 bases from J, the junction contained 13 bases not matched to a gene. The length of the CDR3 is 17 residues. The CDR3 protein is CASSFGNGQGGAYGYTF. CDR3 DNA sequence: TGTGCCAGCAGCTTCGGGAACGGACAGGGCGGCGCCTATGGCTACACCTTC.

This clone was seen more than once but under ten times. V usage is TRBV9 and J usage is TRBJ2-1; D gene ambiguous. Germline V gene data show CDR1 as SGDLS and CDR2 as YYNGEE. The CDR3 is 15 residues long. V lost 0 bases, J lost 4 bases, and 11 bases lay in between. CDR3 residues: CASSVEIPPYNEQFF. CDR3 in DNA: TGTGCCAGCAGCGTAGAGATTCCCCCATACAATGAGCAGTTCTTC.

CDR3 sequence: CASSYDVRANYGYTF. The CDR3 DNA follows: TGTGCCAGCAGTTACGATGTCAGGGCTAACTATGGCTACACCTTC. This sequence joins TRBV6-5 and TRBJ1-2; weak D call: TRBD1 (5 bases). This CDR3 region has 15 residues. V lost 2 bases and J lost 0, with 10 bases in between. Germline CDR1 reads MNHEY; CDR2 reads SVGAGI.

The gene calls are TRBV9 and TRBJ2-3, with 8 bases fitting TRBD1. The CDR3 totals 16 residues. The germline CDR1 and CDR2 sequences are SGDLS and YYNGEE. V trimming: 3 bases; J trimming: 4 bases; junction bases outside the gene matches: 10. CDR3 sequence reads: CASSAKTGGLADTQYF. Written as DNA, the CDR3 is TGTGCCAGCAGCGCGAAAACAGGGGGTTTAGCAGATACGCAGTATTTT. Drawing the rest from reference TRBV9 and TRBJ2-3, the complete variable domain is DSGVTQTPKHLITATGQRVTLRCSPRSGDLSVYWYQQSLDQGLQFLIQYYNGEERAKGNILERFSAQQFPDLHSELNLSSLELGDSALYFCASSAKTGGLADTQYFGPGTRLTVL.

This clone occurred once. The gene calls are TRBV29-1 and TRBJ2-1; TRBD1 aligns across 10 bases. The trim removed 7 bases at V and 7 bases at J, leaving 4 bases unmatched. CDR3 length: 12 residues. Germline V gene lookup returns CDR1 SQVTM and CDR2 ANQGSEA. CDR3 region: CSGDRGMNEQFF. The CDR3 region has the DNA TGCAGCGGGGACAGGGGCATGAATGAGCAGTTCTTC.

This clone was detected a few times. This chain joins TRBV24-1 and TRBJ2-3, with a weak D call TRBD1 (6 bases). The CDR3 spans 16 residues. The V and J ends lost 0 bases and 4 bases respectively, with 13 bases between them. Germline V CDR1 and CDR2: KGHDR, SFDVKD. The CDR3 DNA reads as TGTGCCACCAGTGATTTGGGCAGGGGTAACTCAGATACGCAGTATTTT. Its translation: CATSDLGRGNSDTQYF.

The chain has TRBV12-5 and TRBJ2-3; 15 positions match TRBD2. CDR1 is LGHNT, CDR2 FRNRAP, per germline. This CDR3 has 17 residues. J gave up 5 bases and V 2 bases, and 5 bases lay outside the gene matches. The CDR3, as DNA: TGTGCTAGTGGTTTGAGGACTAGCGGGGGGGCGGAAGATACGCAGTATTTT. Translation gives CASGLRTSGGAEDTQYF.

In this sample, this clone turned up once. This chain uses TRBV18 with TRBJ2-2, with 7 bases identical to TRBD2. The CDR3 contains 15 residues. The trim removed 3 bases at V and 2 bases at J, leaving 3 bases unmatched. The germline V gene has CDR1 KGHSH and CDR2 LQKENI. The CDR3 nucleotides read TGTGCCAGCTCACCGCGCGGGGGTAACACCGGGGAGCTGTTTTTT. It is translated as CASSPRGGNTGELFF.

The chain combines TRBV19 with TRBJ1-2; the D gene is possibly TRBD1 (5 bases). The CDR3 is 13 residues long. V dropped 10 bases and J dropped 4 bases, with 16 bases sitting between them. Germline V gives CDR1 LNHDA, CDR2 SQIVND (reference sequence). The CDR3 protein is CATALRGAYGYTF. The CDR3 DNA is TGTGCCACCGCCCTTAGGGGCGCCTATGGCTACACCTTC.

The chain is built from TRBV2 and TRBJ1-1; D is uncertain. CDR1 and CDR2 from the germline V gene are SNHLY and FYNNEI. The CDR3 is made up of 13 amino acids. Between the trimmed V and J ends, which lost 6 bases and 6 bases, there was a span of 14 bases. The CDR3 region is CASRPILESEAFF. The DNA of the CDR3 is TGTGCCAGCAGGCCGATCCTGGAGTCTGAAGCTTTCTTT.

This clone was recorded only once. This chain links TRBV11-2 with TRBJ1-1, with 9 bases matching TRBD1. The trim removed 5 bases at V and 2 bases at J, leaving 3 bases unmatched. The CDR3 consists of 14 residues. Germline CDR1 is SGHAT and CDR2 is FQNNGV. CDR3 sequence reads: CASSRDRENTEAFF. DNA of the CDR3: TGTGCCAGCAGCCGGGACAGGGAAAACACTGAAGCTTTCTTT.

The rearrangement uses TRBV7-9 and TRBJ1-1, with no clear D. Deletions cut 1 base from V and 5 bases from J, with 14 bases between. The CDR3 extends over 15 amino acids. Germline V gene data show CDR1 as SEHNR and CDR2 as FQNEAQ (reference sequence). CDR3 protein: CASSLDWGWETEAFF. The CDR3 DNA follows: TGTGCCAGCAGCTTAGATTGGGGTTGGGAGACTGAAGCTTTCTTT.

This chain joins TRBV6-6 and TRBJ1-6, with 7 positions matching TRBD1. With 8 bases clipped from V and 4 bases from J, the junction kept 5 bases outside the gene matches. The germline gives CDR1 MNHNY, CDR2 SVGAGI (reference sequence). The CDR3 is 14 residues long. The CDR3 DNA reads TGTGCCAGCCGCCAGGGGGATTATAATTCACCCCTCCACTTT. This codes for CASRQGDYNSPLHF.